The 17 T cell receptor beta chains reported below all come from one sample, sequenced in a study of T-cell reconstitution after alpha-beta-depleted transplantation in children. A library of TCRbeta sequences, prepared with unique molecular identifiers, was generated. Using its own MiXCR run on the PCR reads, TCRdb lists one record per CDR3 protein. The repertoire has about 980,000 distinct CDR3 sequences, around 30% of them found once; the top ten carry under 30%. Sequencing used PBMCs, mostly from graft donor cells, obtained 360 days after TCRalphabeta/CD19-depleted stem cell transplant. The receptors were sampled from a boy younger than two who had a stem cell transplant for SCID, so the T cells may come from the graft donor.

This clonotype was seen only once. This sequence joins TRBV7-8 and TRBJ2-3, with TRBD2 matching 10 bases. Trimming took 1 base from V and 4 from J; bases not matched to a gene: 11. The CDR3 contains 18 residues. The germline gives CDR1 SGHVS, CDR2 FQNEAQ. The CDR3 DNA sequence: TGTGCCAGCAGCTTAGGCCGATTACTAGCGGGGTATGCAGATACGCAGTATTTT. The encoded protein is CASSLGRLLAGYADTQYF.

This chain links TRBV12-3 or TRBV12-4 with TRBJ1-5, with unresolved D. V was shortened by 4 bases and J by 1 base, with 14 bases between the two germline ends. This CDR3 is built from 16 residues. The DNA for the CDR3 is TGTGCCAGCAGTTACCGGGCCGCGGGAAGCAATCAGCCCCAGCATTTT. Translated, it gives CASSYRAAGSNQPQHF.

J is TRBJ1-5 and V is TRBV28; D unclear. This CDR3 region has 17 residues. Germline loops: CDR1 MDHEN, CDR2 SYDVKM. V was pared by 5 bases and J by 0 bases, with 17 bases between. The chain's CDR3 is CASSLPATLYSNQPQHF. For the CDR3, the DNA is TGTGCCAGCAGTCTTCCGGCCACTTTGTATAGCAATCAGCCCCAGCATTTT. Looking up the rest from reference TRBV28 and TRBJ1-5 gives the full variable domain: DVKVTQSSRYLVKRTGEKVFLECVQDMDHENMFWYRQDPGLGLRLIYFSYDVKMKEKGDIPEGYSVSREKKERFSLILESASTNQTSMYLCASSLPATLYSNQPQHFGDGTRLSIL.

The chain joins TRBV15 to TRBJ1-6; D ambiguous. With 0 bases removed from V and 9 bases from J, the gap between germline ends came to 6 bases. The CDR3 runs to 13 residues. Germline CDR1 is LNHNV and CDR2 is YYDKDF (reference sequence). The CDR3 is CATSREKGSPLHF. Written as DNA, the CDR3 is TGTGCCACCAGCAGAGAAAAGGGTTCACCCCTCCACTTT.

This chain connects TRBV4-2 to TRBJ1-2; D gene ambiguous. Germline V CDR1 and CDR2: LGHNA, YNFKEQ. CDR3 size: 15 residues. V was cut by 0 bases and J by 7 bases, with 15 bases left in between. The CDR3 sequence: CASSQDQAGRVGYTF. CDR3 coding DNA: TGTGCCAGCAGCCAAGATCAGGCAGGTCGGGTTGGCTACACCTTC.

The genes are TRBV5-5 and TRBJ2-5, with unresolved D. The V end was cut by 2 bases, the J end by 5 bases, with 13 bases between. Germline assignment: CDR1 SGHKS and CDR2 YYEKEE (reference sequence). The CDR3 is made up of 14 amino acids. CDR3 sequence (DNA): TGTGCCAGCAGCTTTTTGACCCCCCGGGAGACCCAGTACTTC. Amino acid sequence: CASSFLTPRETQYF.

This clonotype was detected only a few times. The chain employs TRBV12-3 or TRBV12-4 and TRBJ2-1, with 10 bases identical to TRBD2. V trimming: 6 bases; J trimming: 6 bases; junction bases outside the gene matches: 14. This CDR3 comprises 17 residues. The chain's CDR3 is CASRKTILAGVTNEQFF. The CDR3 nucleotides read TGTGCCAGCAGAAAAACCATCCTAGCGGGGGTTACCAATGAGCAGTTCTTC.

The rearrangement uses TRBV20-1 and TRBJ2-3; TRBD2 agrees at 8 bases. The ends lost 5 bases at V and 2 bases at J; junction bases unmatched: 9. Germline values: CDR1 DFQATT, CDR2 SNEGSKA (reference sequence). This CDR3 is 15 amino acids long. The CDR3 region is CSARHTRGDTDTQYF. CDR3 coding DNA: TGCAGTGCTCGCCATACGCGGGGGGACACAGATACGCAGTATTTT.

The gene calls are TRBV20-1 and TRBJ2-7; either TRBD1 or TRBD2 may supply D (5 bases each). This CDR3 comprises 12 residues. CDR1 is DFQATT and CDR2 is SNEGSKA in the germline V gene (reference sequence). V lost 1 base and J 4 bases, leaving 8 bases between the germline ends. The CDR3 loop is CSARGGGYEQYF. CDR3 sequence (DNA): TGCAGTGCTAGAGGGGGCGGGTACGAGCAGTACTTC.

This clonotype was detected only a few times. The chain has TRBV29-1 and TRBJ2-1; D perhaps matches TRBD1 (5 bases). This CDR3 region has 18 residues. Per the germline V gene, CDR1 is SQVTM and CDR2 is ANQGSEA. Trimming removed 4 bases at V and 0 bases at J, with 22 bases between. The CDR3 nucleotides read TGCAGCGTTGTGTCACGGACATCCAGATTGAGCTCCTACAATGAGCAGTTCTTC. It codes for CSVVSRTSRLSSYNEQFF.

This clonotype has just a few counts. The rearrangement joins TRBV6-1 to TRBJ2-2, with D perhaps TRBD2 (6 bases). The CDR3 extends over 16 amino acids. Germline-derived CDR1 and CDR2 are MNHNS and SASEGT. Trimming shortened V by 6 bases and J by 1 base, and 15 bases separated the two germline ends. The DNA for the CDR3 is TGTGCCAGCAGGACCCGGGAAGCGGGGAACACCGGGGAGCTGTTTTTT. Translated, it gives CASRTREAGNTGELFF.

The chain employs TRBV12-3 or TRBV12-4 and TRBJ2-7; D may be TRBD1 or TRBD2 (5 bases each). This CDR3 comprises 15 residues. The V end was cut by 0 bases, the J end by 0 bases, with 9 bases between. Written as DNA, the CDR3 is TGTGCCAGCAGTTTAGCCGGGACGGTCTCCTACGAGCAGTACTTC. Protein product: CASSLAGTVSYEQYF.

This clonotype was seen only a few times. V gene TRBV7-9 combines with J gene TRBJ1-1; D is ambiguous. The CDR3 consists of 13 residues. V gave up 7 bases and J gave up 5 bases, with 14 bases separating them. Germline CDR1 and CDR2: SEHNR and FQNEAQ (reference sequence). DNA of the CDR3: TGTGCCAGCACTCAGGTTACGGGGACTGAAGCTTTCTTT. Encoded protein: CASTQVTGTEAFF. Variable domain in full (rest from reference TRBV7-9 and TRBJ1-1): DTGVSQNPRHKITKRGQNVTFRCDPISEHNRLYWYRQTLGQGPEFLTYFQNEAQLEKSRLLSDRFSAERPKGSFSTLEIQRTEQGDSAMYLCASTQVTGTEAFFGQGTRLTVV.

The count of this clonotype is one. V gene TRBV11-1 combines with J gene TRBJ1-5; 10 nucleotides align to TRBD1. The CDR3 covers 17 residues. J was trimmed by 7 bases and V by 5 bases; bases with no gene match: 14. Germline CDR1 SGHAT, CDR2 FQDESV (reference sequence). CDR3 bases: TGTGCCAGCAGCGCGCTAGGGACAGGGGATTTCGGGCAGCCCCAGCATTTT. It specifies CASSALGTGDFGQPQHF.

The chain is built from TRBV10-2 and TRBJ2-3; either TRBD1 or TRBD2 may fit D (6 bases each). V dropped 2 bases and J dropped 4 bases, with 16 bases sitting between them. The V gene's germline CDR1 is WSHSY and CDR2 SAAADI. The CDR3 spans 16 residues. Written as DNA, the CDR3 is TGCGCCAGCAGTGAGAGGAGGGGGAAAGGCCCAGATACGCAGTATTTT. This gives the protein CASSERRGKGPDTQYF.

The CDR3 coding sequence is TGTGCTAGTGGTTCGACAGGGAGGGGTCTCTCTGGGGCCAACGTCCTGACTTTC. This translates into CASGSTGRGLSGANVLTF. The rearrangement uses TRBV12-5 and TRBJ2-6; D could derive from TRBD1 or TRBD2 (7 bases each). The germline V gene encodes CDR1 LGHNT and CDR2 FRNRAP. V was cut by 4 bases and J by 0 bases, with 16 bases left in between. The CDR3 runs to 18 residues.

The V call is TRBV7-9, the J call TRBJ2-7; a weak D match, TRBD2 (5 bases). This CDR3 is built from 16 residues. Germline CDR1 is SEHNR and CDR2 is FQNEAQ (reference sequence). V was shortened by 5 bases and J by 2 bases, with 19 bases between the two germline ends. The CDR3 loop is CASSPHMAGGTYEQYF. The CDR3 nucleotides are TGTGCCAGCAGCCCCCACATGGCAGGAGGTACCTACGAGCAGTACTTC.